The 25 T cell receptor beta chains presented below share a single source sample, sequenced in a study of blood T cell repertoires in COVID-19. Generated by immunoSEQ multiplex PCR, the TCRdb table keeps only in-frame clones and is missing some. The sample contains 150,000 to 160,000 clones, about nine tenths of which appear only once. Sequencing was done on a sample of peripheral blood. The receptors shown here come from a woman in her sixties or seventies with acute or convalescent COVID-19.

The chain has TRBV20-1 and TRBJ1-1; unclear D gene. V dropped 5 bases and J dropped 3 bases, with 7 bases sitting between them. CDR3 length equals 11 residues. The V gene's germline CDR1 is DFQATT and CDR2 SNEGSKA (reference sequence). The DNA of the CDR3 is TGCAGTGCTTGGGCCGACACTGAAGCTTTCTTT. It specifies CSAWADTEAFF.

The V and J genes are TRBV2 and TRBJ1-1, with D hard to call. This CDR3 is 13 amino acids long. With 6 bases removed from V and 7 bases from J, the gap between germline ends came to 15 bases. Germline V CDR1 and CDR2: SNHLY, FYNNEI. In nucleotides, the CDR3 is TGTGCCAGCAGAATGGGGTTAGGAGGTGAAGCTTTCTTT. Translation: CASRMGLGGEAFF.

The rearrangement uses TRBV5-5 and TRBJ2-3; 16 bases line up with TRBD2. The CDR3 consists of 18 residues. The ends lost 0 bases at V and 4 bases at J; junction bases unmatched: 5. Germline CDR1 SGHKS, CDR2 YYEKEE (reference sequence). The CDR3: CASSLAGLAGGRADTQYF. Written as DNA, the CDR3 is TGTGCCAGCAGCTTGGCGGGACTAGCGGGGGGGCGCGCAGATACGCAGTATTTT.

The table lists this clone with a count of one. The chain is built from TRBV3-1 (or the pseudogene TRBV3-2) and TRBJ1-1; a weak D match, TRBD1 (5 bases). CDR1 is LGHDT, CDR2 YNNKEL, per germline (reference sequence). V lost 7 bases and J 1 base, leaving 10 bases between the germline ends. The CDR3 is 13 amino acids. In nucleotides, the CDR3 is TGTGCCAGCAACCAGGGCCCGAACACTGAAGCTTTCTTT. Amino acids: CASNQGPNTEAFF.

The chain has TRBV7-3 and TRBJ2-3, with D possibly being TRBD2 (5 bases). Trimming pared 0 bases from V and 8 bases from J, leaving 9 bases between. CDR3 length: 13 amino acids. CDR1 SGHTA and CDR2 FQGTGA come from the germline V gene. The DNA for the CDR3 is TGTGCCAGCAGCTTAACCACGGCGGGTACGCAGTATTTT. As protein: CASSLTTAGTQYF.

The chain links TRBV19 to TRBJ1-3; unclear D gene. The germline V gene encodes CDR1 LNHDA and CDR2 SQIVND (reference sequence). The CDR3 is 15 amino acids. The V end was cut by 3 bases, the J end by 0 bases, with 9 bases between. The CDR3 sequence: CASSMVGGSGNTIYF. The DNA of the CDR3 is TGTGCCAGTAGTATGGTAGGCGGCTCTGGAAACACCATATATTTT.

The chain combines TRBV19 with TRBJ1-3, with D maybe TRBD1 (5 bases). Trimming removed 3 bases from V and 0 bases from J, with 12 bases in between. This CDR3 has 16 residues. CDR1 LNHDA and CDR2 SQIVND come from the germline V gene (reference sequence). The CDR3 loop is CASSIDAGPSGNTIYF. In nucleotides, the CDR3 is TGTGCCAGTAGTATCGACGCAGGGCCCTCTGGAAACACCATATATTTT.

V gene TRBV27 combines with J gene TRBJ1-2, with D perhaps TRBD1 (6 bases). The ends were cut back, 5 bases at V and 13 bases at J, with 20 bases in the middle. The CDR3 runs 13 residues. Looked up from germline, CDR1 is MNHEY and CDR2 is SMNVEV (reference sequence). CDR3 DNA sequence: TGTGCCAGCAGTCCCCGGGACACGCATAATGGCACCTTC. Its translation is CASSPRDTHNGTF.

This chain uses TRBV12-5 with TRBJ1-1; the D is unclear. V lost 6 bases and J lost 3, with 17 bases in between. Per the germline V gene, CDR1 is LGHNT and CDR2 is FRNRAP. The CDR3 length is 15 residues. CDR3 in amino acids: CASGPPSRQDTEAFF. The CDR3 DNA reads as TGTGCTAGTGGCCCGCCCTCCCGGCAGGACACTGAAGCTTTCTTT.

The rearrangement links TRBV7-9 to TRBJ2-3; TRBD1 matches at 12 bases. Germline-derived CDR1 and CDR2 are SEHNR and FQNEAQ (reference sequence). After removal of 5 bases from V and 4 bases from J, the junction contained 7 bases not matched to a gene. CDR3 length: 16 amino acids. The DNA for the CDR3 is TGTGCCAGCAGCCCCCGGGACAGGGGGCGCCCAGATACGCAGTATTTT. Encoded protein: CASSPRDRGRPDTQYF. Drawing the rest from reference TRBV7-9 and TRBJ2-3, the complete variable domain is DTGVSQNPRHKITKRGQNVTFRCDPISEHNRLYWYRQTLGQGPEFLTYFQNEAQLEKSRLLSDRFSAERPKGSFSTLEIQRTEQGDSAMYLCASSPRDRGRPDTQYFGPGTRLTVL.

CDR3 nucleotide sequence: TGTGCCAGCAGCCCTCAGGGGGCAGGGATTTTCTACAATGAGCAGTTCTTC. This translates into CASSPQGAGIFYNEQFF. The V and J genes are TRBV5-5 and TRBJ2-1; 8 bases fit TRBD1. CDR3 length: 17 amino acids. CDR1 is SGHKS and CDR2 is YYEKEE in the germline V gene (reference sequence). V shed 4 bases, J shed 3 bases, and the junction held 12 bases outside the gene matches.

The CDR3 nucleotides read TGCGCCAGCAGCCTCGTTGGGCCTCCAACTAATGAAAAACTGTTTTTT. It is translated as CASSLVGPPTNEKLFF. This chain joins TRBV4-1 and TRBJ1-4, with D uncertain. Germline V gene sequence: CDR1 MGHRA, CDR2 YSYEKL. This CDR3 spans 16 amino acids. The ends were cut back, 4 bases at V and 0 bases at J, with 12 bases in the middle.

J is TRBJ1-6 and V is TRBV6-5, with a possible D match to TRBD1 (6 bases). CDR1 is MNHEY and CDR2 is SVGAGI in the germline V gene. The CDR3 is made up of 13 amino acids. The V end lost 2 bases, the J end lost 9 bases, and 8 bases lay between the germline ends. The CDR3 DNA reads TGTGCCAGCAGTTACGGGGGCATTTCACCCCTCCACTTT. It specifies CASSYGGISPLHF.

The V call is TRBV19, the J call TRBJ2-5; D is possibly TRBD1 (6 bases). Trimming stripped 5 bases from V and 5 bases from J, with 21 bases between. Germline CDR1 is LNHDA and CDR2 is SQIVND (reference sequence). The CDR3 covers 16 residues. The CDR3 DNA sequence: TGTGCCAGTAGTCGCCAGACAGGCGCGGGTTCTGAGACCCAGTACTTC. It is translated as CASSRQTGAGSETQYF.

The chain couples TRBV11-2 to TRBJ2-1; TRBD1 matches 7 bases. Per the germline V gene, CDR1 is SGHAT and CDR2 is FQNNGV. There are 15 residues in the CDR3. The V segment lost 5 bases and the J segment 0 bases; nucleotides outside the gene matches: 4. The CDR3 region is CASSTTGSSYNEQFF. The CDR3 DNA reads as TGTGCCAGCAGCACGACAGGGAGCTCCTACAATGAGCAGTTCTTC. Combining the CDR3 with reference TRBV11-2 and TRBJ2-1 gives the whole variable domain EAGVAQSPRYKIIEKRQSVAFWCNPISGHATLYWYQQILGQGPKLLIQFQNNGVVDDSQLPKDRFSAERLKGVDSTLKIQPAKLEDSAVYLCASSTTGSSYNEQFFGPGTRLTVL.

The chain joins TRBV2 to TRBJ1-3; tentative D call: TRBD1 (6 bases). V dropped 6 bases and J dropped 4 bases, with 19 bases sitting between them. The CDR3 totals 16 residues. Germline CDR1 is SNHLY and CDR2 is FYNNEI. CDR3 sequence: CASSLIPQGAGNTIYF. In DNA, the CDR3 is TGTGCCAGCAGCCTAATCCCACAGGGCGCCGGAAACACCATATATTTT.

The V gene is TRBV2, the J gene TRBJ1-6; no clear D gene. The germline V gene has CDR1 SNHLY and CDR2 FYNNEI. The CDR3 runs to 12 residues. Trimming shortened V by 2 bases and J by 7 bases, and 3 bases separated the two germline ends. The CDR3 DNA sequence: TGTGCCAGCAGTGAAATAAATTCACCCCTCCACTTT. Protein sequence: CASSEINSPLHF.

Written as DNA, the CDR3 is TGTGCCAGCCACCACGGGGGTGAGCAGTTCTTC. Its protein product is CASHHGGEQFF. The chain couples TRBV5-5 to TRBJ2-1; tentative D call: TRBD2 (6 bases). CDR1 SGHKS and CDR2 YYEKEE come from the germline V gene (reference sequence). V lost 7 bases, J lost 9 bases, and 11 bases lay in between. The CDR3 length is 11 residues. Variable domain in full (rest from reference TRBV5-5 and TRBJ2-1): DAGVTQSPTHLIKTRGQQVTLRCSPISGHKSVSWYQQVLGQGPQFIFQYYEKEERGRGNFPDRFSARQFPNYSSELNVNALLLGDSALYLCASHHGGEQFFGPGTRLTVL.

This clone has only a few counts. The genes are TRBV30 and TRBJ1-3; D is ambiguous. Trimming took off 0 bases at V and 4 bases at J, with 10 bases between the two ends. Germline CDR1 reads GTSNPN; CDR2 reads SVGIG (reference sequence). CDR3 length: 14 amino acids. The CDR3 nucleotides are TGTGCCTGGAGTGTCACCGGGTTGGGAAACACCATATATTTT. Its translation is CAWSVTGLGNTIYF.

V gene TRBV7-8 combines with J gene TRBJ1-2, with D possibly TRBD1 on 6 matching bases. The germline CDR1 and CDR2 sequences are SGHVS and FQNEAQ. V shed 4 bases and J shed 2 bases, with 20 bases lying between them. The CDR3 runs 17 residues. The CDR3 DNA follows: TGTGCCAGCAGCTCTATGGGGGCCTTAAATTCCAACTATGGCTACACCTTC. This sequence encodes CASSSMGALNSNYGYTF.

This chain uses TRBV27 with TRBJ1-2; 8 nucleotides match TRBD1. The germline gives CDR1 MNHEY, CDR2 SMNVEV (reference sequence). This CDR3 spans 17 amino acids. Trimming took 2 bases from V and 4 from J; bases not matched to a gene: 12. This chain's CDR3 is CASSLVGVTGGTYGYTF. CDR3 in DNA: TGTGCCAGCAGTTTAGTTGGTGTCACAGGGGGGACCTATGGCTACACCTTC.

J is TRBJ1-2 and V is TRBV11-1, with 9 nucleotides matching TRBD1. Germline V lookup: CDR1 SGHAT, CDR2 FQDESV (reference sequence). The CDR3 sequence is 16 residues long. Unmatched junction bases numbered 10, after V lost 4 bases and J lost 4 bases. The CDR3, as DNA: TGTGCCAGCAGCTCTGCGGGACAGGGACTTTCCTATGGCTACACCTTC. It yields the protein CASSSAGQGLSYGYTF.

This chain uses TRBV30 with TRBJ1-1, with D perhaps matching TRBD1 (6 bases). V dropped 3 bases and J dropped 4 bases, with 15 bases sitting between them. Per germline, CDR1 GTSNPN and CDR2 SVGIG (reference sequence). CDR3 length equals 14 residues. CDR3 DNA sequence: TGTGCCTGGAGAAGGGGACATCTGAGCACTGAAGCTTTCTTT. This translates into CAWRRGHLSTEAFF.

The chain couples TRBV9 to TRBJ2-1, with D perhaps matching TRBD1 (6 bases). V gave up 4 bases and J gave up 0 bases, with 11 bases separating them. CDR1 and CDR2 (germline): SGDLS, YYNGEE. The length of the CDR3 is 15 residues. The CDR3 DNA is TGTGCCAGCAGCAACCTCAGGGGCTCCTACAATGAGCAGTTCTTC. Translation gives CASSNLRGSYNEQFF.

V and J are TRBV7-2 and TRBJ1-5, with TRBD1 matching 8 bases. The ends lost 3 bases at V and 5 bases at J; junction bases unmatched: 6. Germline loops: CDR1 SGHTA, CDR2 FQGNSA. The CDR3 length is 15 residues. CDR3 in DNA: TGTGCCAGCAGCTTTTGGGGGACAGGCGATCAGCCCCAGCATTTT. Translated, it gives CASSFWGTGDQPQHF.